This T cell receptor (beta chain) stems from a study of human T cells and chemical hapten exposure (dated by TCRdb to the early 2020s). The study in broad terms: For sensitization, 2% DPC in acetone was applied to an approximately 2 cm by approximately 2 cm area of upper inner arm skin. Weekly therapeutic DPC doses were additionally applied to the scalp of patients throughout the roughly 24-week study period. Patch testing was performed on the upper back with Finn chambers containing 0.01% DPC, and the patch tests were scored after 6 days according to International Contact Dermatitis Research Group standards. The mostly female patient cohort included alopecia areata with under or over 50% scalp involvement, alopecia totalis and alopecia universalis. Libraries were combined into a pool for sequencing, and differences in TCR yield between samples came mainly from small differences in library volumes within the pool. This study followed changes in the peripheral blood TCR repertoire in vivo during primary and secondary sensitization of alopecia patients to the hapten diphenylcyclopropenone (DPC). Patient blood was sampled pre-sensitization (week 0) and at 2, 6 and about 24 weeks after DPC sensitization. Approximately 30 alopecia patients provided blood for TCR sequencing at one to four time points (pre-sensitization, 2, 6 and 24 weeks).

The library came from RACE. The sequencer was a NextSeq 500. During library preparation, unique molecular identifiers were attached to individual cDNA molecules so that TCRs could be counted quantitatively and reproducibly. Each blood RNA sample was used to sequence both TCR alpha and TCR beta chains. The authors' pipeline ran thus. Samples had a median of about 96,000 TCRs, with a range from about 23,224 to 690,600. The Decombinator software suite was used to annotate the V, J and CDR3 of the TCR reads. To make PS versus PT1 abundance plots, every sample was subsampled to the same number of TCRs (28,000). Expanded TCRs were defined as absent before sensitization and observed at least eight times at the 2-week time point. TCRdb passed the public sequencing reads through fastp at Q25 and MiXCR, retaining productive beta sequences. Entries are consolidated by CDR3 protein sequence, retaining the most common genes and DNA. The V and J calls here are based on TCRdb, not the publication. For this sample the table gives under 100,000 distinct CDR3 sequences, of which 8.5% were detected only once. The top ten clonotypes cover 2.5% to 3% of the sample.

This clonotype was observed at least ten times. The target of this receptor is not known. Base qualities were left out, and no much larger clone turns up one base away. Here is what the overall study found, with its caveats: Repeated subsampling changed both the strength of the expansion versus patch-test correlation and the threshold at which the correlation became significant. Expanded TCRs formed significantly more large CDR3 similarity clusters than pre-sensitization or healthy control sets, consistent with antigen-driven responses. A positive correlation was found between the number of PT1 expanded TCRs and patch test score, with significance reached at thresholds 8, 16 and 32 but not 4. Because every patient had alopecia, a presumed autoimmune disease, the patients' immune response might differ from that of healthy individuals. DPC sensitization did not change how many TCRs were above 1 in 1000 frequency, and no evidence was found of alterations in global repertoire structure.

Taken with the paper, the label for time point translates to: pre-sensitization, week 0. What the treatment or condition label conveys for this sample: therapeutic diphenylcyclopropenone sensitization with weekly scalp DPC. At every patch-test visit, the blood draw took place before the patch test was put on. To be eligible, patients had to be aged 18 to 70, diagnosed with alopecia and judged suitable for DPC therapy, while pregnant patients were excluded. Total RNA was extracted from unfractionated whole blood collected in Tempus Blood RNA tubes. Here the sequenced sample was whole blood, taken in connection with sensitization to the hapten diphenylcyclopropenone (DPC). The receptor's source is a man in his forties with alopecia areata. Some clones in this sample may be carry-over from other donors' samples.

The encoded CDR3 is CASSSLTAADTQYF. Read as DNA, the sequence is TGCGCCAGCAGCTCGTTGACAGCGGCAGATACGCAGTATTTT. This receptor chain uses TRBV5-1 and TRBJ2-3; the D segment may tentatively be TRBD1 or TRBD2, each giving 5 matched bases. V drops 3 bases and J drops 4 bases, leaving 12 bases in between. The CDR3 measures 14 amino acids from cysteine to phenylalanine. Only the CDR3 part of the read is kept: 42 bases, read in frame from the first base. CDR1 and CDR2, looked up from the germline V gene, are SGHRS and YFSETQ.